The next 15 T cell receptor beta chains were all read from a single sample in a study of blood T cell repertoires in COVID-19. Only in-frame clones appear in the TCRdb table, and some are missing; sequencing was by immunoSEQ multiplex PCR. The sample lists roughly 160,000 clones, 86% seen once, with more than 0.75% in the top ten. The sequenced sample was peripheral blood. These receptor sequences come from a man aged 18 to 29 with acute or convalescent COVID-19.

In DNA, the CDR3 is TGTGCCAGCAGCAAACAGGTAGCGGGCGGGAATACGCAGTATTTT. It yields the protein CASSKQVAGGNTQYF. The V call is TRBV14, the J call TRBJ2-3, with 7 bases aligning to TRBD2. Germline CDR1 is SGHDN and CDR2 is FVKESK. With 5 bases clipped from V and 7 bases from J, the junction kept 12 bases outside the gene matches. The CDR3 loop spans 15 amino acids.

The V call is TRBV28, the J call TRBJ2-1; 14 bases match TRBD2. Germline CDR1 is MDHEN and CDR2 is SYDVKM. The CDR3 consists of 15 residues. J gave up 8 bases and V 5 bases, and 5 bases lay outside the gene matches. The CDR3 reads CASSQTSGGADEQFF. The CDR3 DNA is TGTGCCAGCAGTCAGACTAGCGGGGGGGCCGATGAGCAGTTCTTC.

Only a few counts were recorded for this clone. The gene calls are TRBV9 and TRBJ1-1; no firm D call. Looked up from germline, CDR1 is SGDLS and CDR2 is YYNGEE. Trimming left V 4 bases short and J 2 bases short, with 9 bases between. CDR3 size: 13 residues. CDR3 nucleotide sequence: TGTGCCAGCAGCTTGACGACTAACACTGAAGCTTTCTTT. Translating it yields CASSLTTNTEAFF.

This chain connects TRBV5-1 to TRBJ2-6, with TRBD1 as a possible D gene (5 bases). V was clipped by 0 bases and J by 1 base, with 8 bases between them. This CDR3 spans 16 amino acids. CDR1 and CDR2 (germline): SGHRS, YFSETQ. CDR3 protein: CASSLGRQSGANVLTF. DNA for the CDR3: TGCGCCAGCAGCTTGGGGCGACAGTCTGGGGCCAACGTCCTGACTTTC. Full variable domain (missing parts from reference TRBV5-1 and TRBJ2-6): KAGVTQTPRYLIKTRGQQVTLSCSPISGHRSVSWYQQTPGQGLQFLFEYFSETQRNKGNFPGRFSGRQFSNSRSEMNVSTLELGDSALYLCASSLGRQSGANVLTFGAGSRLTVL.

The CDR3 region is CASSVETSGAQETQYF. Written as DNA, the CDR3 is TGTGCCAGCAGCGTAGAGACTAGCGGGGCTCAAGAGACCCAGTACTTC. V usage is TRBV9 and J usage is TRBJ2-5; 11 nucleotides line up with TRBD2. In germline, CDR1 is SGDLS, CDR2 YYNGEE. Germline trimming cut 0 bases from V and 2 bases from J; bases unmatched to any gene: 3. The CDR3 spans 16 residues.

The gene calls are TRBV5-6 and TRBJ1-2; 7 bases map to TRBD1. Per germline, CDR1 SGHDT and CDR2 YYEEEE. V trimming: 2 bases; J trimming: 4 bases; junction bases outside the gene matches: 2. This CDR3 comprises 13 residues. The CDR3 DNA is TGTGCCAGCAGCTTCGGGACAGCCTATGGCTACACCTTC. It translates to CASSFGTAYGYTF.

The rearrangement joins TRBV4-1 to TRBJ1-5; TRBD1 might be the D (6 bases). V was pared by 2 bases and J by 3 bases, with 17 bases between. From germline, CDR1 is MGHRA and CDR2 YSYEKL. The CDR3 has 17 amino acids. The CDR3 sequence is CASSQFIRGNYNQPQHF. For the CDR3, the DNA is TGCGCCAGCAGCCAATTCATCAGGGGTAACTACAATCAGCCCCAGCATTTT.

This chain uses TRBV7-2 with TRBJ1-3; the D gene is possibly TRBD1 (5 bases). The ends were cut back, 4 bases at V and 0 bases at J, with 13 bases in the middle. Germline-derived CDR1 and CDR2 are SGHTA and FQGNSA. The CDR3 spans 16 residues. In nucleotides, the CDR3 is TGTGCCAGCAGCTCGGGGAGGGGACTCTCTGGAAACACCATATATTTT. It specifies CASSSGRGLSGNTIYF.

The J gene is TRBJ2-7, the V gene TRBV6-5; 9 bases fit TRBD1. With 5 bases clipped from V and 6 bases from J, the junction kept 8 bases outside the gene matches. The CDR3 loop spans 14 amino acids. The germline V gene has CDR1 MNHEY and CDR2 SVGAGI. The CDR3 spells CASSPRTGVGEQYF. CDR3 DNA: TGTGCCAGCAGTCCCAGGACAGGGGTCGGCGAGCAGTACTTC.

The chain carries TRBV6-5 and TRBJ2-7, with 7 nucleotides matching TRBD1. J lost 0 bases, V lost 6 bases, and 5 bases had no gene match. CDR1 and CDR2 from the germline V gene are MNHEY and SVGAGI. The CDR3 runs 14 residues. The CDR3 sequence: CASRLRDSSYEQYV. CDR3 nucleotides: TGTGCCAGCAGACTCCGGGACAGCTCCTACGAGCAGTACGTC.

The chain recombines TRBV28 with TRBJ1-1; 7 bases fit TRBD1. J gave up 5 bases and V 5 bases, and 11 bases lay outside the gene matches. The CDR3 consists of 15 residues. Germline CDR1 MDHEN, CDR2 SYDVKM. For the CDR3, the DNA is TGTGCCAGCAGTGTCACGACAGGGAGTCGAACTGAAGCTTTCTTT. Its protein is CASSVTTGSRTEAFF. Full variable domain (remainder filled in from reference TRBV28 and TRBJ1-1): DVKVTQSSRYLVKRTGEKVFLECVQDMDHENMFWYRQDPGLGLRLIYFSYDVKMKEKGDIPEGYSVSREKKERFSLILESASTNQTSMYLCASSVTTGSRTEAFFGQGTRLTVV.

In this sample, this clone turned up a few times. The gene calls are TRBV12-5 and TRBJ1-3; a possible D gene is TRBD1 (6 bases). CDR1 LGHNT and CDR2 FRNRAP come from the germline V gene. V dropped 2 bases and J dropped 0 bases, with 17 bases sitting between them. The CDR3 runs 18 residues. In DNA form, the CDR3 reads TGTGCTAGTGGTTTGATCCCTGACGGACAGCCCTCTGGAAACACCATATATTTT. It specifies CASGLIPDGQPSGNTIYF. Filled out from reference TRBV12-5 and TRBJ1-3, the complete variable domain reads DARVTQTPRHKVTEMGQEVTMRCQPILGHNTVFWYRQTMMQGLELLAYFRNRAPLDDSGMPKDRFSAEMPDATLATLKIQPSEPRDSAVYFCASGLIPDGQPSGNTIYFGEGSWLTVV.

The chain links TRBV30 to TRBJ2-1; TRBD2 matches at 7 bases. The CDR3 consists of 13 residues. Trimming at V came to 7 bases and at J to 5 bases, leaving 8 bases not matched to a gene. Germline values: CDR1 GTSNPN, CDR2 SVGIG (reference sequence). CDR3 coding DNA: TGTGCCTCTCTAGCGGAGTTAAACAATGAGCAGTTCTTC. Its translation: CASLAELNNEQFF.

This chain links TRBV7-2 with TRBJ1-2, with D perhaps matching TRBD1 (5 bases). The CDR3 covers 13 residues. CDR1 and CDR2 from the germline V gene are SGHTA and FQGNSA. V lost 2 bases and J 8 bases, leaving 12 bases between the germline ends. The CDR3 sequence: CASSLNAGAGYTF. CDR3 coding DNA: TGTGCCAGCAGCTTAAACGCTGGGGCCGGCTACACCTTC.

The chain combines TRBV9 with TRBJ2-3; 12 bases agree with TRBD2. Germline V gene sequence: CDR1 SGDLS, CDR2 YYNGEE. The CDR3 runs 18 residues. V shed 0 bases, J shed 4 bases, and the junction held 9 bases outside the gene matches. The CDR3 DNA reads as TGTGCCAGCAGCGTAGGGCTAGCGGGGGGGCCGGGCCCAGATACGCAGTATTTT. It specifies CASSVGLAGGPGPDTQYF.